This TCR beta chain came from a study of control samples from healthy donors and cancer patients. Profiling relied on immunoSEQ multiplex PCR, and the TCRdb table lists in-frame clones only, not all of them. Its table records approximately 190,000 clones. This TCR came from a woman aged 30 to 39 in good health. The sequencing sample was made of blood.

The CDR3 loop reads CASSSPRGKNIQYF. The DNA of the CDR3 is TGTGCCAGCAGTTCTCCAAGGGGGAAAAACATTCAGTACTTC. V and J are TRBV6-6 and TRBJ2-4; D is possibly TRBD1 (6 bases). The CDR3 extends over 14 amino acids. V dropped 4 bases and J dropped 4 bases, with 11 bases sitting between them. Germline V gene sequence: CDR1 MNHNY, CDR2 SVGAGI (reference sequence).